This T cell receptor (beta chain) was identified in a study of regulatory T cells in long-lasting Graves disease. About the research overall: New Graves' disease cases had less than 3 months of antithyroid drugs. General study points: Graves' patients with persistent disease showed TCR diversity lower than patients newly diagnosed.

Construction of TCR beta libraries relied on iRepertoire HTBI primers and on Arm-PCR targeting CDR3 regions. TCRdb re-called the multiplex PCR reads through MiXCR, storing one row per CDR3 protein. The sample holds about 560,000 distinct CDR3 sequences, 16% seen once. Sample time point: newly diagnosed GD, antithyroid drugs for less than 3 months. From PBMCs, RNA was extracted and then used to make the TCR library. Comment on this clonotype: Its antigen is undetermined.

V was cut by 2 bases and J by 3 bases, with 14 bases left in between. CDR3 size: 16 residues. Germline values: CDR1 LNHNV, CDR2 YYDKDF (reference sequence). These same records also appear under a second study, on T cells in Graves' hyperthyroidism and ophthalmopathy. This second study notes: With the HTBI primer set, the TCR CDR3 went through a first round of RT-PCR. Separating ophthalmopathy from stable hyperthyroidism was achieved by a 13 V-J model.

The source was peripheral blood mononuclear cells (PBMCs), collected at new diagnosis, from a patient treated with antithyroid drugs. The chain links TRBV15 to TRBJ2-4; perhaps TRBD1 as D (5 bases). This receptor was identified in a man aged 18 to 30 with Graves disease. CDR3: CATSRFDRENKNIQYF. The CDR3, as DNA: TGTGCCACCAGCAGATTTGACAGAGAAAACAAAAACATTCAGTACTTC.